A single sample gave rise to the 32 T cell receptor beta chains below, sequenced in a study of blood T cell repertoires in COVID-19. Sequenced by immunoSEQ multiplex PCR; TCRdb stores in-frame clones only, minus some. The sample has about 330,000 clones; under 95% are singletons. Source material: PBMCs or T cells enriched from blood (not recorded which). These receptors came from a woman between 25 and 40 years old who had recovered from COVID-19.

V usage is TRBV12-3 or TRBV12-4 and J usage is TRBJ1-3; no firm D call. The CDR3 covers 13 residues. Trimming pared 5 bases from V and 3 bases from J, leaving 8 bases between. The chain's CDR3 is CASSHSGGNTIYF. The CDR3 DNA is TGTGCCAGCAGTCACAGCGGTGGAAACACCATATATTTT.

The CDR3 is CASSFGGTPYGYTF. DNA for the CDR3: TGTGCCAGCAGCTTTGGTGGGACACCTTATGGCTACACCTTC. The J gene is TRBJ1-2, the V gene TRBV5-6, with a possible D match to TRBD1 (6 bases). The CDR3 contains 14 residues. Looked up from germline, CDR1 is SGHDT and CDR2 is YYEEEE. V lost 2 bases and J 5 bases, leaving 13 bases between the germline ends.

The chain links TRBV7-3 to TRBJ2-2; 7 bases align to TRBD2. This CDR3 has 15 amino acids. The germline gives CDR1 SGHTA, CDR2 FQGTGA. V dropped 8 bases and J dropped 7; count of bases not matched to a gene: 13. Here the CDR3 reads CASSSGTIKGGELFF. The DNA of the CDR3 is TGTGCCAGCTCTTCCGGGACTATTAAGGGCGGGGAGCTGTTTTTT.

The chain couples TRBV18 to TRBJ2-2, with TRBD2 matching over 14 bases. In germline, CDR1 is KGHSH, CDR2 LQKENI. This CDR3 region has 17 residues. V shed 3 bases and J 6 bases; nucleotides not matched to a gene: 6. CDR3 region: CASSPNTGLAGAGELFF. Written as DNA, the CDR3 is TGTGCCAGCTCACCGAACACGGGACTAGCGGGAGCCGGGGAGCTGTTTTTT.

The chain has TRBV7-8 and TRBJ1-4; unclear D gene. Germline CDR1 reads SGHVS; CDR2 reads FQNEAQ. The germline V and J ends were trimmed by 3 bases and 7 bases, with 15 bases remaining between them. This CDR3 comprises 15 residues. DNA for the CDR3: TGTGCCAGCAGCTTTGGATGGACTAAAGGTGAAAAACTGTTTTTT. It codes for CASSFGWTKGEKLFF.

This chain uses TRBV9 with TRBJ2-1; no reliable D call. Germline V gives CDR1 SGDLS, CDR2 YYNGEE. V was trimmed by 4 bases and J by 2 bases, leaving 19 bases between them. The CDR3 contains 17 residues. CDR3 coding DNA: TGTGCCAGCAGCCCTCGACGTGAGGTACTCGCCTACAATGAGCAGTTCTTC. Its protein is CASSPRREVLAYNEQFF.

The chain couples TRBV15 to TRBJ2-1; 15 bases are a match to TRBD2. Trimming at V came to 5 bases and at J to 8 bases, leaving 4 bases not matched to a gene. In germline, CDR1 is LNHNV, CDR2 YYDKDF (reference sequence). The CDR3 runs to 15 residues. CDR3: CATSFGLAGGDEQFF. The CDR3 DNA follows: TGTGCCACCAGCTTCGGACTAGCGGGAGGGGATGAGCAGTTCTTC. The variable domain in full, completed from reference TRBV15 and TRBJ2-1, reads DAMVIQNPRYQVTQFGKPVTLSCSQTLNHNVMYWYQQKSSQAPKLLFHYYDKDFNNEADTPDNFQSRRPNTSFCFLDIRSPGLGDTAMYLCATSFGLAGGDEQFFGPGTRLTVL.

V usage is TRBV27 and J usage is TRBJ2-7; no firm D call. CDR1 MNHEY and CDR2 SMNVEV come from the germline V gene (reference sequence). The CDR3 covers 13 residues. Between the trimmed V and J ends, which lost 7 bases and 5 bases, there was a span of 15 bases. The CDR3 sequence: CASKHPFQDEQYF. The CDR3 region has the DNA TGTGCCAGCAAACACCCCTTTCAGGACGAGCAGTACTTC.

The chain carries TRBV10-3 and TRBJ1-5; TRBD1 might be the D (6 bases). The CDR3 sequence is 16 residues long. Trimming pared 0 bases from V and 2 bases from J, leaving 11 bases between. Germline CDR1 and CDR2: ENHRY and SYGVKD. The CDR3 DNA is TGTGCCATCAGTGAGTCCCCAGGGGCAGGCAATCAGCCCCAGCATTTT. Its protein product is CAISESPGAGNQPQHF.

The chain couples TRBV7-2 to TRBJ1-5; possible D gene TRBD1, 5 bases. The V gene's germline CDR1 is SGHTA and CDR2 FQGNSA. V lost 3 bases, J lost 4 bases, and 13 bases lay in between. This CDR3 spans 15 amino acids. The CDR3 region has the DNA TGTGCCAGCAGCTTTGCGGGCGGGACGAATCAGCCCCAGCATTTT. Translation gives CASSFAGGTNQPQHF.

This clone was counted only a few times. The chain is built from TRBV5-6 and TRBJ1-2; D is unclear. Trimming pared 3 bases from V and 0 bases from J, leaving 6 bases between. The CDR3 runs 13 residues. Germline CDR1 and CDR2: SGHDT and YYEEEE. The DNA of the CDR3 is TGTGCCAGCAGCTCGGGTCCTAACTATGGCTACACCTTC. Translation gives CASSSGPNYGYTF.

This clone appeared a single time. The V call is TRBV6-7, the J call TRBJ1-4; D remains unclear. TRBV6-7 is labeled an ORF, and its function is uncertain. Trimming stripped 0 bases from V and 7 bases from J, with 12 bases between. The CDR3 covers 15 residues. The CDR3 reads CASSYSGREGEKLFF. Here the CDR3 DNA reads TGTGCCAGCAGTTACTCGGGGAGAGAGGGTGAAAAACTGTTTTTT.

The genes are TRBV6-5 and TRBJ2-7; 8 bases match TRBD1. After removal of 5 bases from V and 5 bases from J, the junction contained 2 bases not matched to a gene. CDR3 length equals 12 residues. Germline assignment: CDR1 MNHEY and CDR2 SVGAGI. CDR3 nucleotide sequence: TGTGCCAGCAGTCGGGACAGGCACGAGCAGTACTTC. Translating it yields CASSRDRHEQYF.

This clone was recorded a few times. The chain employs TRBV27 and TRBJ2-7; TRBD2 matches at 9 bases. Germline assignment: CDR1 MNHEY and CDR2 SMNVEV (reference sequence). The trim removed 8 bases at V and 2 bases at J, leaving 7 bases unmatched. The CDR3 consists of 14 residues. This CDR3 reads CASRPLAGTYEQYF. CDR3 in DNA: TGTGCCAGCCGCCCACTAGCGGGCACCTACGAGCAGTACTTC.

The genes are TRBV6-5 and TRBJ1-3; TRBD1 agrees at 8 bases. Germline-derived CDR1 and CDR2 are MNHEY and SVGAGI. V lost 7 bases to trimming and J lost 5 bases; unmatched junction nucleotides: 4. There are 13 residues in the CDR3. The CDR3 sequence: CASKDRGRNTIYF. The CDR3 bases are TGTGCCAGCAAAGACAGGGGAAGAAACACCATATATTTT.

The chain links TRBV5-5 to TRBJ1-2; a weak D match, TRBD1 (6 bases). V dropped 6 bases and J dropped 2 bases, with 14 bases sitting between them. Germline lookup yields CDR1 SGHKS and CDR2 YYEKEE (reference sequence). The CDR3 has 14 amino acids. CDR3 amino acids: CASTQNTGNYGYTF. DNA of the CDR3: TGTGCCAGCACCCAAAATACAGGGAACTATGGCTACACCTTC.

The chain couples TRBV28 to TRBJ2-7, with D perhaps TRBD2 (6 bases). V was shortened by 6 bases and J by 10 bases, with 16 bases between the two germline ends. Germline CDR1 and CDR2: MDHEN and SYDVKM. The CDR3 runs to 12 residues. CDR3 bases: TGTGCCAGCAGAACCCTGGGTACTAGCCAGTACTTC. Translating it yields CASRTLGTSQYF.

This rearrangement joins TRBV2 to TRBJ1-1, with 7 bases aligning to TRBD1. Germline V CDR1 and CDR2: SNHLY, FYNNEI. This CDR3 contains 15 residues. The junction had 3 bases not matched to a gene; V was cut back by 1 base and J by 1 base. CDR3 bases: TGTGCCAGCAGTGAAGGACAGGGTCGGAACACTGAAGCTTTCTTT. Its translation: CASSEGQGRNTEAFF.

This clone was detected once. The rearrangement links TRBV15 to TRBJ2-1; a weak D match, TRBD1 (5 bases). CDR3 length: 16 residues. Germline lookup yields CDR1 LNHNV and CDR2 YYDKDF (reference sequence). The V end was cut by 0 bases, the J end by 6 bases, with 15 bases between. This CDR3 reads CATSRDSARASNEQFF. The CDR3 nucleotides read TGTGCCACCAGCAGAGATTCGGCCAGGGCCAGCAATGAGCAGTTCTTC.

The chain uses TRBV10-2 and TRBJ2-1, with 9 bases fitting TRBD2. The germline V gene has CDR1 WSHSY and CDR2 SAAADI. The J segment lost 6 bases and the V segment lost 8 bases, leaving 11 bases of the junction unmatched. This CDR3 has 15 residues. CDR3 sequence reads: CASVVAGGPGNEQFF. DNA for the CDR3: TGCGCCAGCGTTGTGGCGGGAGGGCCGGGCAATGAGCAGTTCTTC.

The CDR3 region has the DNA TGTGCCAGCAGCGTAGGTCAGGGCACTAATGAAAAACTGTTTTTT. Protein product: CASSVGQGTNEKLFF. The rearrangement uses TRBV9 and TRBJ1-4; maybe TRBD1 (5 bases). Trimming removed 0 bases at V and 2 bases at J, with 8 bases between. The CDR3 has 15 residues. The germline gives CDR1 SGDLS, CDR2 YYNGEE.

The V call is TRBV10-3, the J call TRBJ1-2; possible D gene TRBD1, 5 bases. This CDR3 region has 14 residues. The V end was cut by 2 bases, the J end by 7 bases, with 14 bases between. Germline CDR1 ENHRY, CDR2 SYGVKD. CDR3 DNA sequence: TGTGCCATCAGTGAGAGGGAGGGGCAATCTGGCTACACCTTC. It is translated as CAISEREGQSGYTF.

This rearrangement joins TRBV27 to TRBJ1-1; TRBD1 aligns across 7 bases. Trimming at V came to 8 bases and at J to 1 base, leaving 10 bases not matched to a gene. CDR1 is MNHEY, CDR2 SMNVEV, per germline (reference sequence). The CDR3 has 15 amino acids. The CDR3 nucleotides are TGTGCCAGCCAAAAAAGGACAGGAACGAACACTGAAGCTTTCTTT. This encodes CASQKRTGTNTEAFF.

The chain is built from TRBV7-2 and TRBJ1-6; weak D call: TRBD1 (6 bases). The V gene lost 4 bases and the J gene lost 8 bases, with 15 bases spanning the gap. The CDR3 totals 15 residues. Germline loops: CDR1 SGHTA, CDR2 FQGNSA. CDR3 residues: CASSSSTGSDSPLHF. CDR3 sequence (DNA): TGTGCCAGCAGCTCATCTACAGGGTCGGATTCACCCCTCCACTTT.

This rearrangement joins TRBV11-1 to TRBJ1-5, with a tentative D call TRBD1 (6 bases). V was cut by 4 bases and J by 0 bases, with 10 bases left in between. The CDR3 runs 15 residues. From germline, CDR1 is SGHAT and CDR2 FQDESV (reference sequence). Written as DNA, the CDR3 is TGTGCCAGCAGCTGGGGACACTATAGCAATCAGCCCCAGCATTTT. This encodes CASSWGHYSNQPQHF.

This chain uses TRBV7-2 with TRBJ2-7; 9 bases line up with TRBD2. The CDR3 spans 15 residues. Trimming removed 8 bases from V and 7 bases from J; junction bases left unmatched: 15. Germline CDR1 is SGHTA and CDR2 is FQGNSA. The CDR3 protein is CASSTLAGHGQEQYF. The CDR3 DNA sequence: TGTGCCAGCTCTACTCTAGCGGGACACGGCCAAGAGCAGTACTTC.

As to this clone: Other DNA variants within this sample encode the same CDR3. The chain recombines TRBV28 with TRBJ1-5; unclear D gene. Trimming took off 2 bases at V and 6 bases at J, with 5 bases between the two ends. This CDR3 comprises 12 residues. The germline CDR1 and CDR2 sequences are MDHEN and SYDVKM. CDR3 residues: CASSLGGQPQHF. The CDR3 DNA reads as TGTGCCAGCAGTTTAGGAGGTCAGCCCCAGCATTTT. Full variable domain (remainder filled in from reference TRBV28 and TRBJ1-5): DVKVTQSSRYLVKRTGEKVFLECVQDMDHENMFWYRQDPGLGLRLIYFSYDVKMKEKGDIPEGYSVSREKKERFSLILESASTNQTSMYLCASSLGGQPQHFGDGTRLSIL.

V gene TRBV11-3 combines with J gene TRBJ1-3; 7 nucleotides agree with TRBD1. V shed 5 bases, J shed 3 bases, and the junction held 4 bases outside the gene matches. The germline V gene has CDR1 SGHNT and CDR2 YENEEA. The CDR3 length is 14 residues. The DNA for the CDR3 is TGTGCCAGCAGCCACAGGGGTCTTGGAAACACCATATATTTT. This gives the protein CASSHRGLGNTIYF.

This chain uses TRBV2 with TRBJ2-6; 13 bases match TRBD2. CDR1 is SNHLY, CDR2 FYNNEI, per germline. V dropped 6 bases and J dropped 2; count of bases not matched to a gene: 1. The CDR3 loop spans 16 amino acids. The CDR3 loop reads CASRLAGGTGANVLTF. Written as DNA, the CDR3 is TGTGCCAGCAGACTAGCGGGAGGGACTGGGGCCAACGTCCTGACTTTC.

The V gene is TRBV28, the J gene TRBJ1-2, with 9 bases that match TRBD1. From germline, CDR1 is MDHEN and CDR2 SYDVKM. The CDR3 is 13 residues long. Trimming cost V 6 bases and J 4 bases; bases outside gene matches: 3. The CDR3 nucleotides read TGTGCCAGCAGAACAGGGGGCAGCTATGGCTACACCTTC. Protein product: CASRTGGSYGYTF.

The chain joins TRBV4-2 to TRBJ2-4; D is possibly TRBD2 (5 bases). Looked up from germline, CDR1 is LGHNA and CDR2 is YNFKEQ. Between the trimmed V and J ends, which lost 8 bases and 7 bases, there was a span of 15 bases. This CDR3 spans 13 amino acids. This chain's CDR3 is CASRSWEKNIQYF. The CDR3 bases are TGTGCCAGCCGGTCCTGGGAGAAGAACATTCAGTACTTC.

V is TRBV5-1 and J is TRBJ2-3; 14 nucleotides align to TRBD2. Trimming removed 3 bases from V and 0 bases from J; junction bases left unmatched: 18. There are 22 residues in the CDR3. Germline V gene data show CDR1 as SGHRS and CDR2 as YFSETQ. This CDR3 reads CASSSGLAGGSDPFTSTDTQYF. CDR3 coding DNA: TGCGCCAGCAGCTCAGGACTAGCGGGAGGTTCCGATCCTTTTACTAGCACAGATACGCAGTATTTT.